A single T cell receptor (beta chain) is shown here with its context. What it binds is unknown. Clinical symptoms, serum thyroxine, TRAb, thyroid ultrasound and orbital computed tomography were relied on for diagnosis. The junction had 11 bases not matched to a gene; V was cut back by 1 base and J by 9 bases. CDR3 length: 16 residues. CDR1 and CDR2 from the germline V gene are MGHDK and SYGVNS. This entry is derived from a study of Graves' ophthalmopathy and Graves' hyperthyroidism. From RNA, the CDR3 regions of TCR beta chains were amplified and sequenced. Following a first-round RT-PCR that used HTBI primers, a second-round multiplex PCR was carried out. TCRdb itself ran the multiplex PCR reads through MiXCR, one entry per CDR3 protein. The sample comprises some 1.1 million distinct CDR3 sequences, approximately 35% of which are singletons, and around 10% rests with the top ten. Notes on the study in general: Blood also harbored most expanded thyroid clonotypes above 0.001 frequency.

The clonotype comes from an adult man with Graves' hyperthyroidism. The gene calls are TRBV25-1 and TRBJ2-5; TRBD1 matches at 10 bases. Sequenced material: peripheral blood or thyroid tissue (not recorded which). The CDR3 loop reads CASSEFPGQGSFSQYF. CDR3 bases: TGTGCCAGCAGTGAATTCCCGGGACAGGGGTCATTTTCCCAGTACTTC. Filled out from reference TRBV25-1 and TRBJ2-5, the complete variable domain reads EADIYQTPRYLVIGTGKKITLECSQTMGHDKMYWYQQDPGMELHLIHYSYGVNSTEKGDLSSESTVSRIRTEHFPLTLESARPSHTSQYLCASSEFPGQGSFSQYFGPGTRLLVL.